The clone carrying this T cell receptor (beta chain) came up once. These data are taken from a study of blood T cell repertoires in COVID-19. Study-wide background: COVID-19 samples from acute and convalescent phases originated in the United States, Italy and Spain. The cDNA or gDNA used as material had been derived from T cells, B-cell-depleted T cells, or PBMCs.

The CDR3 consists of 16 residues. Germline V gives CDR1 SGHVS, CDR2 FQNEAQ. With V trimmed by 1 base and J by 5 bases, 4 bases remained unmatched. Original processing notes: Amplifying reference gene primers gave estimates of nucleated cell counts. The assay was immunoSEQ multiplex PCR, and TCRdb's table has in-frame clones only and misses some. V and J calls and clone size are those listed in that table; D and trimming were worked out from the DNA. The data show just over 95,000 clones, 81% seen once. The source is a man aged 55 to 70 with acute or convalescent COVID-19. This chain connects TRBV7-8 to TRBJ2-3; 12 positions agree with TRBD2. The sample consisted of peripheral blood. In nucleotides, the CDR3 is TGTGCCAGCAGCTTAGGGTTGACTAGCGGGAGAGATACGCAGTATTTT. It yields the protein CASSLGLTSGRDTQYF. The whole variable domain, remainder taken from reference TRBV7-8 and TRBJ2-3, is GAGVSQSPRYKVAKRGQDVALRCDPISGHVSLFWYQQALGQGPEFLTYFQNEAQLDKSGLPSDRFFAERPEGSVSTLKIQRTQQEDSAVYLCASSLGLTSGRDTQYFGPGTRLTVL.